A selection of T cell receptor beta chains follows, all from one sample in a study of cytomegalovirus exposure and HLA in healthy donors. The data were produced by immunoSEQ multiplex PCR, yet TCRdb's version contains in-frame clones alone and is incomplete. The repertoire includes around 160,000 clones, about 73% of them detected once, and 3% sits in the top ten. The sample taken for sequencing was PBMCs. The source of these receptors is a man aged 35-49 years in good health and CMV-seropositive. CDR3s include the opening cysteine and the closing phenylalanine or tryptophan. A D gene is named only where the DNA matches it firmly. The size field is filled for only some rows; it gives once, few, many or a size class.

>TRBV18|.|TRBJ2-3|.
TGTGCCAGCTCACCACAGGGGCCAGATACGCAGTATTTT
CASSPQGPDTQYF
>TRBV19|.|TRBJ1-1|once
TGTGCCAGTACCCCCTACTCTTTCGGGGAGGTCGGGGAAGCTTTCTTT
CASTPYSFGEVGEAFF
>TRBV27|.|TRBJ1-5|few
TGTGCCAGCAGTTTATCTTATAGCAATCAGCCCCAGCATTTT
CASSLSYSNQPQHF
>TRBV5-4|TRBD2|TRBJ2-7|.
TGTGCCAGCAGCTTGGGGACTAGCGAGATCTACGAGCAGTACTTC
CASSLGTSEIYEQYF
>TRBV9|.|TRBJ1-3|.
TGTGCCAGCAGCGACCTCCGCAGGGCCGCTGGAAACACCATATATTTT
CASSDLRRAAGNTIYF
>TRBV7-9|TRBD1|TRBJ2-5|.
TGTTCCAGCAGCTTAGACCAGGGGGCTGGGGAGACCCAGTACTTC
CSSSLDQGAGETQYF
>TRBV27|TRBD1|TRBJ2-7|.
TGTGCCAGCAGTAGTCGACAGGGTAACGGCGAGCAGTACTTC
CASSSRQGNGEQYF
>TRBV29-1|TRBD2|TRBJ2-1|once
TGCAGCGTTGAGCGGGAGGATAACTACAATGAGCAGTTCTTC
CSVEREDNYNEQFF
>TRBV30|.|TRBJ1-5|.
TGTGCCTGGAGTGCAGGGAGGAATCAGCCCCAGCATTTT
CAWSAGRNQPQHF
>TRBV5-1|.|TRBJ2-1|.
TGCGCCAGCAGCTTAGGAGGGAGCTCCTACAATGAGCAGTTCTTC
CASSLGGSSYNEQFF
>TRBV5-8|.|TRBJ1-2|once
TGTGCCAGCAGCTTCGCAGGGCTCGGCTACACCTTC
CASSFAGLGYTF
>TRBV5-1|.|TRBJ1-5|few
TGCGCCAGCAGCTGGACAAGGGGCAAGGATCAGCCCCAGCATTTT
CASSWTRGKDQPQHF
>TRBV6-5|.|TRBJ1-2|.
TGTGCCAGCAGTCTTACGACAGGAGAGACCTATGGCTACACCTTC
CASSLTTGETYGYTF
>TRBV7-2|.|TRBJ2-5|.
TGTGCCAGCAGCTTCGGACACGGTAAAGAGACCCAGTACTTC
CASSFGHGKETQYF
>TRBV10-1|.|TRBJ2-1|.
TGCGCCAGCAGTGAGTCCGGGCGGGGAGAACTAGGAATCTTGGCTGACAATGAGCAGTTCTTC
CASSESGRGELGILADNEQFF
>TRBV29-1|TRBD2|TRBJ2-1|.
TGCAGCGTTGAAATATGGGTTAGCGGGAGGCCCACCCTTAGGAATGAGCAGTTCTTC
CSVEIWVSGRPTLRNEQFF
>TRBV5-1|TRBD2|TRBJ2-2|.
TGCGCCAGCAGCTTGGTCAGCGGGATGGTGGCCGGGGAGCTGTTTTTT
CASSLVSGMVAGELFF
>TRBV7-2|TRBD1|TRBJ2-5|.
TGTGCCAGCAGCCCTAACAGGGGGCCGGAGACCCAGTACTTC
CASSPNRGPETQYF
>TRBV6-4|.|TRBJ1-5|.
TGTGCCAGCAGTGACTCGCGGGCTAGGGCGGGCAATCAGCCCCAGCATTTT
CASSDSRARAGNQPQHF
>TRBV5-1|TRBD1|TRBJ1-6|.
TGCGCCAGCAGCGCACTCGACAGGGGAAGTTCACCCCTCCACTTT
CASSALDRGSSPLHF
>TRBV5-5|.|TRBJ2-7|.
TGTGCCAGCAGCTTCCCGGGACTGGACTACGAGCAGTACTTC
CASSFPGLDYEQYF
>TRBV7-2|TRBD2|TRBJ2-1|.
TGTGCCAGCAGCTTAGTAGGGACTAGCGGGAGAGATGAGCAGTTCTTC
CASSLVGTSGRDEQFF
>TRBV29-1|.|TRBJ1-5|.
TGCAGCGTTGAGCAGGGTCCCAATCAGCCCCAGCATTTT
CSVEQGPNQPQHF
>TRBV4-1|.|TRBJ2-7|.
TGCGCCAGCAGCCAAGATCCTAGCGCGGGGACGCTCTCCTACGAGCAGTACTTC
CASSQDPSAGTLSYEQYF
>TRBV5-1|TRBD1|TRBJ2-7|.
TGCGCCAGCAGCTGGGACGATCCTCAGGGGGAGTTGGGGCAGTACTTC
CASSWDDPQGELGQYF
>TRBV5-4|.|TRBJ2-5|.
TGTGCCAGCAGCTTGACGTCGGGACTCCAAGAGACCCAGTACTTC
CASSLTSGLQETQYF
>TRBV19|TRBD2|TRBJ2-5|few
TGTGCCAGTAGTAGATTGACTAGCGGGGTCGTGGAGACCCAGTACTTC
CASSRLTSGVVETQYF
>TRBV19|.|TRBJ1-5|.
TGTGCCAGTGCTGACAGGAGGTCGGGGCAGCCCCAGCATTTT
CASADRRSGQPQHF
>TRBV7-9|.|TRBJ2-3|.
TGTGCCAGCAGCTTATTTACAGGGGGGGCAGATACGCAGTATTTT
CASSLFTGGADTQYF
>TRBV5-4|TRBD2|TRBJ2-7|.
TGTGCCAGCAGCCATATAGCGGGAGGGCCGCAAGAGCAGTACTTC
CASSHIAGGPQEQYF
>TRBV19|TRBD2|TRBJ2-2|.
TGTGCCAGTAGTATGGCGGGACTAGCGGGTCTCGTGGAAATCGGGGAGCTGTTTTTT
CASSMAGLAGLVEIGELFF